This T cell receptor beta chain was captured by sequencing in a study of T cell responses to AZD1222 COVID-19 vaccine. Broader study findings: Variant regions that are unmutated are reportedly the target of nearly half of spike-specific TCRs. Repertoire sampling occurred only after the peak T cell response.

The repertoire was sequenced with immunoSEQ multiplex PCR; TCRdb's copy has only in-frame clones and lacks some. The table records some 99,000 clones, about 90% of them present only once. Germline V gene lookup returns CDR1 SGHVS and CDR2 FQNEAQ. V was pared by 1 base and J by 0 bases, with 7 bases between. The CDR3 runs to 15 residues. A note on this clone: Its antigen is not known.

The sequence came from an adult who received the AZD1222 COVID-19 vaccine. Sequences were derived from peripheral blood, sampled 28 days after the second AZD1222 dose. V and J are TRBV7-8 and TRBJ1-5; D remains ambiguous. CDR3 coding DNA: TGTGCCAGCAGCTTAGGACGGATTAGCAATCAGCCCCAGCATTTT. The encoded protein is CASSLGRISNQPQHF.